Below, one T cell receptor beta chain is given with its context. As yet, its antigen is unknown. This CDR3 contains 14 residues. V lost 6 bases, J lost 5 bases, and 17 bases lay in between. Looked up from germline, CDR1 is LGHDT and CDR2 is YNNKEL (reference sequence). This record belongs to a study of T cell responses to AZD1222 COVID-19 vaccine. Overall study results and limits: Baseline testing showed seropositivity in only six or seven AZD1222 recipients. Clonal diversity may have been underestimated in mostly white British donors.

Profiled with immunoSEQ multiplex PCR; TCRdb holds only in-frame clones, not every one. The sample contains approximately 110,000 clones, 80% to 95% of which appear only once. This sequence joins TRBV3-1 (or the pseudogene TRBV3-2) and TRBJ2-7, with D maybe TRBD1 (6 bases). The clonotype originates from an adult in good health. Source: peripheral blood, taken on day 0 of AZD1222 vaccination. CDR3 loop: CASRQSGVRHEQYF. As DNA, the CDR3 is TGTGCCAGCAGGCAATCAGGGGTCCGACACGAGCAGTACTTC.